The next 14 T cell receptor beta chains were all read from a single sample in a study of response to subunit inactivated influenza vaccine. Using its own MiXCR run on the RT-PCR reads, TCRdb lists one record per CDR3 protein. The sample contains roughly 500,000 distinct CDR3 sequences, approximately 15% of which appear only once. The sequencing used CD4+ T cells sorted from PBMCs, collected approximately 25 months after vaccination. These receptors were collected from a man aged 50-75 years who received an inactivated influenza vaccine.

This clonotype was found a few times. This chain uses TRBV29-1 with TRBJ1-2, with a tentative D call TRBD1 (5 bases). The ends were cut back, 5 bases at V and 4 bases at J, with 14 bases in the middle. The CDR3 totals 13 residues. Germline V gene lookup returns CDR1 SQVTM and CDR2 ANQGSEA. The chain's CDR3 is CSVRPGGGYGYTF. As DNA, the CDR3 is TGCAGCGTTAGGCCGGGGGGAGGCTATGGCTACACCTTC.

Only a few counts were recorded for this clonotype. CDR3 sequence reads: CSAKTSGSTDTQYF. For the CDR3, the DNA is TGCAGTGCCAAAACTAGCGGGAGCACAGATACGCAGTATTTT. The genes are TRBV20-1 and TRBJ2-3; 9 nucleotides line up with TRBD2. Germline V gene lookup returns CDR1 DFQATT and CDR2 SNEGSKA (reference sequence). The CDR3 loop spans 14 amino acids. The ends lost 6 bases at V and 0 bases at J; junction bases unmatched: 4.

The rearrangement joins TRBV4-1 to TRBJ1-4, with a tentative D call TRBD1 (6 bases). This CDR3 has 17 amino acids. CDR1 and CDR2 (germline): MGHRA, YSYEKL. Deletions cut 3 bases from V and 3 bases from J, with 17 bases between. The CDR3 DNA reads TGCGCCAGCAGCCACAGATCCTCAGGACAGTCTAATGAAAAACTGTTTTTT. It translates to CASSHRSSGQSNEKLFF.

This clonotype was seen a handful of times. This chain connects TRBV12-3 or TRBV12-4 to TRBJ2-1; 10 bases match TRBD2. This CDR3 is 15 amino acids long. The V segment lost 2 bases and the J segment 9 bases; nucleotides outside the gene matches: 7. CDR3 DNA sequence: TGTGCCAGCAGTTTAATGCAGCGGGGGGGCGCTGAGCAGTTCTTC. It translates to CASSLMQRGGAEQFF.

The gene calls are TRBV5-1 and TRBJ2-1, with D maybe TRBD2 (5 bases). V lost 0 bases to trimming and J lost 3 bases, with 10 bases between them. This CDR3 has 15 amino acids. Germline V lookup: CDR1 SGHRS, CDR2 YFSETQ. CDR3 loop: CASSLERRGYNEQFF. In DNA, the CDR3 is TGCGCCAGCAGCTTGGAGCGCCGGGGCTACAATGAGCAGTTCTTC.

The table lists this clonotype with a few counts. The V gene is TRBV11-2, the J gene TRBJ2-1; TRBD1 aligns across 7 bases. Germline V gene data show CDR1 as SGHAT and CDR2 as FQNNGV. J was trimmed by 4 bases and V by 6 bases; bases with no gene match: 15. The CDR3 extends over 17 amino acids. CDR3: CASSSPLRGRPYNEQFF. The CDR3 DNA is TGTGCCAGCAGTTCTCCTCTGAGGGGGCGGCCATACAATGAGCAGTTCTTC.

The chain has TRBV5-5 and TRBJ1-5, with D uncertain. Germline loops: CDR1 SGHKS, CDR2 YYEKEE (reference sequence). CDR3 size: 15 residues. The ends were cut back, 1 base at V and 4 bases at J, with 12 bases in the middle. DNA for the CDR3: TGTGCCAGCAGCTTGACGGGCGCACTAAATCAGCCCCAGCATTTT. Residues: CASSLTGALNQPQHF.

This chain joins TRBV5-1 and TRBJ2-3; perhaps D is TRBD1 or TRBD2 (5 bases each). Trimming pared 1 base from V and 4 bases from J, leaving 13 bases between. Germline V gene lookup returns CDR1 SGHRS and CDR2 YFSETQ. The CDR3 contains 15 residues. This CDR3 is CASSLWGPGPDTQYF. CDR3 DNA: TGCGCCAGCAGCTTGTGGGGCCCGGGGCCAGATACGCAGTATTTT.

This clonotype was recorded a few times. The gene calls are TRBV5-5 and TRBJ1-2; TRBD1 might be the D (5 bases). Trimming took 0 bases from V and 1 from J, leaving 10 bases between them. Germline values: CDR1 SGHKS, CDR2 YYEKEE (reference sequence). The CDR3 has 15 residues. The CDR3 here is CASSLAAGYNYGYTF. The DNA for the CDR3 is TGTGCCAGCAGCTTGGCAGCAGGGTATAACTATGGCTACACCTTC.

The sample holds a few counts of this clonotype. The chain combines TRBV20-1 with TRBJ2-7; D remains ambiguous. Between the trimmed V and J ends, which lost 1 base and 5 bases, there was a span of 15 bases. Germline assignment: CDR1 DFQATT and CDR2 SNEGSKA (reference sequence). This CDR3 spans 14 amino acids. In DNA form, the CDR3 reads TGCAGTGCTAGAGGGCTCGGGCCCCAGGACGAGCAGTACTTC. Residues: CSARGLGPQDEQYF.

V gene TRBV5-1 combines with J gene TRBJ2-1; TRBD2 matches 9 bases. CDR1 and CDR2 from the germline V gene are SGHRS and YFSETQ. Germline trimming cut 2 bases from V and 1 base from J; bases unmatched to any gene: 4. The CDR3 sequence is 16 residues long. CDR3 sequence: CASSFGAGGSYNEQFF. The CDR3 DNA reads TGCGCCAGCAGCTTCGGTGCGGGAGGGTCCTACAATGAGCAGTTCTTC.

The V gene is TRBV7-9, the J gene TRBJ2-2; 10 bases line up with TRBD2. The CDR3 is made up of 16 amino acids. Per the germline V gene, CDR1 is SEHNR and CDR2 is FQNEAQ (reference sequence). The V gene end was trimmed by 5 bases and the J gene end by 6 bases; junction bases not matched to a gene: 9. DNA of the CDR3: TGTGCCAGCAGCCCCACCCCGCTAGCGGGAGCCGGGGAGCTGTTTTTT. Translating it yields CASSPTPLAGAGELFF.

This chain links TRBV6-1 with TRBJ1-1; D is unclear. Trimming left V 6 bases short and J 3 bases short, with 2 bases between. This CDR3 region has 10 residues. Germline loops: CDR1 MNHNS, CDR2 SASEGT. The CDR3 protein is CASRYTEAFF. In DNA, the CDR3 is TGTGCCAGCAGGTACACTGAAGCTTTCTTT.

This clonotype was recorded a few times. The gene calls are TRBV29-1 and TRBJ2-3; D is undetermined. The CDR3 extends over 14 amino acids. Deletions cut 3 bases from V and 0 bases from J, with 10 bases between. The V gene's germline CDR1 is SQVTM and CDR2 ANQGSEA. CDR3 loop: CSVDLSDSTDTQYF. CDR3 DNA sequence: TGCAGCGTTGATTTGTCAGATAGCACAGATACGCAGTATTTT.